The present entry profiles one TCR beta chain with its context. Antigen unknown. Germline values: CDR1 MDHEN, CDR2 SYDVKM. Trimming pared 6 bases from V and 11 bases from J, leaving 28 bases between. This CDR3 has 16 residues. It was with a sample-barcoded 5' primer and a J-beta primer mix that a second PCR of roughly 7 to 11 cycles was run. TCRdb reanalysed the 5' RACE reads using MiXCR and keeps one entry per CDR3 protein. This table holds about 1.6 million distinct CDR3 sequences, about 35% found once. The data originate from a study of blood T cells in healthy people across ages. Study-level findings and limits: Versus aged donors, long-lived donors had higher diversity and more naive CD4+ cells.

The V gene is TRBV28, the J gene TRBJ1-1; TRBD1 is a possible D gene (5 bases). This TCR came from a woman in her 30s in good health. The sample comprised blood. CDR3 coding DNA: TGTGCCAGCAGACAGCGGGGACGGCTTCTGAGCCTGGAGGCTTTCTTT. It codes for CASRQRGRLLSLEAFF.